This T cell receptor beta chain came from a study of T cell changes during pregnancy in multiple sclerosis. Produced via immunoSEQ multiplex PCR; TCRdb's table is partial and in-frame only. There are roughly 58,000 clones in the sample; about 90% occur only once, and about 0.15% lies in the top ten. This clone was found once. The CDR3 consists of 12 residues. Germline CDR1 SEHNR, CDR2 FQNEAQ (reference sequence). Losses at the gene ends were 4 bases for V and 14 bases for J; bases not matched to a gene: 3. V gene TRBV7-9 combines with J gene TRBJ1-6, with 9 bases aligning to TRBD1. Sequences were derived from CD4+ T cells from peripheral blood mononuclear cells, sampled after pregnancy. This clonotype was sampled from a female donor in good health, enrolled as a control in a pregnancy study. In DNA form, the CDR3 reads TGTGCCAGCAGCTCCGACAGGGGGTCCCTCCACTTT. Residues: CASSSDRGSLHF.